Listed here are 13 T cell receptor beta chains from one sample, sequenced in a study of blood T cell repertoires in COVID-19 (dated by TCRdb to about 2020). Library generation was performed with the immunoSEQ multiplex PCR assay. This is the immuneACCESS table as TCRdb keeps it, with only in-frame sequences that have V and J called. A part of the clones is gone; compared with another copy, unresolved V genes explain less than half, and the rest is unexplained. The sample yields about 130,000 clones; 70% to 80% were counted once. Clones ranked in the top ten supply approximately 11% of the sample. Specimen: peripheral blood. Source of these receptors: a man aged 60 to 75 who had recovered from COVID-19.

V and J are TRBV4-2 and TRBJ2-6, with a tentative D call TRBD2 (6 bases). V dropped 2 bases and J dropped 1 base, with 9 bases sitting between them. The CDR3 is made up of 16 amino acids. Looked up from germline, CDR1 is LGHNA and CDR2 is YNFKEQ. In nucleotides, the CDR3 is TGTGCCAGCAGCCAATCGGCGGGATCTGGGGCCAACGTCCTGACTTTC. It is translated as CASSQSAGSGANVLTF.

Only one count was recorded for this clone. The rearrangement uses TRBV5-1 and TRBJ2-5; D call uncertain. CDR3 size: 14 residues. V was shortened by 0 bases and J by 1 base, with 7 bases between the two germline ends. CDR1 and CDR2 from the germline V gene are SGHRS and YFSETQ. Here the CDR3 reads CASSLGSTQETQYF. The DNA of the CDR3 is TGCGCCAGCAGCTTGGGTAGCACCCAAGAGACCCAGTACTTC.

The V gene is TRBV12-5, the J gene TRBJ2-1, with D maybe TRBD1 (5 bases). The V gene lost 2 bases and the J gene lost 6 bases, with 8 bases spanning the gap. Germline-derived CDR1 and CDR2 are LGHNT and FRNRAP. The CDR3 is made up of 13 amino acids. The DNA of the CDR3 is TGTGCTAGTGGTTTGTCAGGGTCCAATGAGCAGTTCTTC. Protein product: CASGLSGSNEQFF.

This clone was counted between two and nine times. This chain links TRBV5-1 with TRBJ2-5; TRBD2 aligns across 8 bases. The CDR3 totals 15 residues. Trimming removed 0 bases from V and 2 bases from J; junction bases left unmatched: 3. The V gene's germline CDR1 is SGHRS and CDR2 YFSETQ. The CDR3 DNA sequence: TGCGCCAGCAGCTTGGCGGGGGGGAGTCAAGAGACCCAGTACTTC. This gives the protein CASSLAGGSQETQYF.

This sequence joins TRBV14 and TRBJ1-1; D gene ambiguous. Per the germline V gene, CDR1 is SGHDN and CDR2 is FVKESK. The V and J ends lost 8 bases and 1 base respectively, with 17 bases between them. The CDR3 has 15 residues. CDR3 coding DNA: TGTGCCAGCTCTCACCAAATTGCAGGGAACACTGAAGCTTTCTTT. Translation: CASSHQIAGNTEAFF.

CDR3 nucleotide sequence: TGTGCCAGCAGCCAAGTGGACAGGGTGTTGTTCAAAAACATTCAGTACTTC. This translates into CASSQVDRVLFKNIQYF. The V call is TRBV3-1 (or the pseudogene TRBV3-2), the J call TRBJ2-4, with 8 bases that match TRBD1. The germline V gene encodes CDR1 LGHDT and CDR2 YNNKEL (reference sequence). J lost 3 bases, V lost 1 base, and 8 bases had no gene match. This CDR3 region has 17 residues.

V and J are TRBV4-2 and TRBJ2-3; TRBD2 matches at 11 bases. V gave up 4 bases and J gave up 0 bases; unmatched junction bases: 9. The CDR3 covers 18 residues. From germline, CDR1 is LGHNA and CDR2 YNFKEQ. DNA of the CDR3: TGTGCCAGCAGCCCGGGGACTAGCGGTACTACTAGCACAGATACGCAGTATTTT. Translating it yields CASSPGTSGTTSTDTQYF.

This sequence joins TRBV7-2 and TRBJ2-1; 16 bases align to TRBD2. CDR3 length: 18 residues. In germline, CDR1 is SGHTA, CDR2 FQGNSA. Germline trimming cut 5 bases from V and 2 bases from J; bases unmatched to any gene: 6. Here the CDR3 DNA reads TGTGCCAGCAGCCAGCAGGGACTAGCGGGAGGGCCCTACAATGAGCAGTTCTTC. This encodes CASSQQGLAGGPYNEQFF.

The V and J genes are TRBV11-3 and TRBJ2-3; D gene ambiguous. This CDR3 spans 12 amino acids. CDR1 is SGHNT and CDR2 is YENEEA in the germline V gene. The V end lost 4 bases, the J end lost 3 bases, and 5 bases lay between the germline ends. The CDR3 DNA is TGTGCCAGCAGCTCCTTAACAGATACGCAGTATTTT. Translated, it gives CASSSLTDTQYF.

This clone is a singleton in its sample. This sample also contains other DNA sequences that code for the same CDR3. CDR3 protein: CASSDSAGGSTDTQYF. Here the CDR3 DNA reads TGTGCCAGCAGTGACTCAGCGGGGGGTAGTACAGATACGCAGTATTTT. The V gene is TRBV6-4, the J gene TRBJ2-3; TRBD2 aligns across 9 bases. CDR1 and CDR2 (germline): MRHNA, SNTAGT. There are 16 residues in the CDR3. With 0 bases clipped from V and 3 bases from J, the junction kept 4 bases outside the gene matches.

The gene calls are TRBV19 and TRBJ2-7; D might be TRBD1 (5 bases). Germline CDR1 LNHDA, CDR2 SQIVND (reference sequence). Trimming took 2 bases from V and 4 from J, leaving 18 bases between them. The CDR3 runs 16 residues. The CDR3 protein is CASSIRGTGANYEQYF. CDR3 in DNA: TGTGCCAGTAGTATAAGGGGCACAGGTGCTAATTACGAGCAGTACTTC. Full variable domain (remainder filled in from reference TRBV19 and TRBJ2-7): DGGITQSPKYLFRKEGQNVTLSCEQNLNHDAMYWYRQDPGQGLRLIYYSQIVNDFQKGDIAEGYSVSREKKESFPLTVTSAQKNPTAFYLCASSIRGTGANYEQYFGPGTRLTVT.

CDR3 sequence: CASSRQYNQPQHF. The CDR3 bases are TGTGCCAGCAGCCGACAGTACAATCAGCCCCAGCATTTT. The genes are TRBV5-6 and TRBJ1-5; TRBD1 is a possible D gene (5 bases). The CDR3 covers 13 residues. V was shortened by 4 bases and J by 3 bases, with 8 bases between the two germline ends. Per the germline V gene, CDR1 is SGHDT and CDR2 is YYEEEE.

This sequence joins TRBV27 and TRBJ1-2, with D uncertain. The ends were cut back, 2 bases at V and 4 bases at J, with 8 bases in the middle. CDR3 length: 13 amino acids. CDR1 and CDR2 from the germline V gene are MNHEY and SMNVEV (reference sequence). The CDR3 DNA follows: TGTGCCAGCAGTTTAAGGGAGTCCTATGGCTACACCTTC. Its protein product is CASSLRESYGYTF.